One and the same sample provided the 22 T cell receptor beta chains below, sequenced in a study of T cells of healthy individuals. TCRdb passed the 5' RACE reads through MiXCR, listing each CDR3 protein once. The repertoire holds tens of thousands of distinct CDR3 sequences, with 4% to 5.5% as singletons. These receptors came from a human donor in good health.

This clonotype was seen many times. The chain joins TRBV11-1 to TRBJ1-1; D is possibly TRBD1 (6 bases). There are 15 residues in the CDR3. Deletions cut 3 bases from V and 7 bases from J, with 18 bases between. Germline assignment: CDR1 SGHAT and CDR2 FQDESV (reference sequence). This chain's CDR3 is CASSFLRDMGGEAFF. The CDR3 bases are TGTGCCAGCAGCTTCCTCCGGGACATGGGCGGTGAAGCTTTCTTT.

This clonotype occurred many times. The rearrangement joins TRBV5-1 to TRBJ2-7; D ambiguous. Per germline, CDR1 SGHRS and CDR2 YFSETQ. V was cut by 4 bases and J by 5 bases, with 16 bases left in between. This CDR3 is built from 14 residues. CDR3 protein: CASSRTPQANEQYF. CDR3 sequence (DNA): TGCGCCAGCAGCCGCACACCCCAAGCGAACGAGCAGTACTTC.

This clonotype was seen many times. V and J are TRBV29-1 and TRBJ2-1; TRBD1 aligns across 9 bases. Germline V gene lookup returns CDR1 SQVTM and CDR2 ANQGSEA. V trimming: 3 bases; J trimming: 6 bases; junction bases outside the gene matches: 12. The CDR3 contains 16 residues. CDR3 DNA sequence: TGCAGCGTTGATGTGGGGTGGGACAGGGTCGGCAATGAGCAGTTCTTC. Translating gives CSVDVGWDRVGNEQFF.

This chain links TRBV5-1 with TRBJ2-7; D gene unclear. The CDR3 is 13 residues long. Trimming took 1 base from V and 5 from J, leaving 10 bases between them. The germline CDR1 and CDR2 sequences are SGHRS and YFSETQ. In nucleotides, the CDR3 is TGCGCCAGCAGCTTGCTGTGGGTCGACGAGCAGTACTTC. This codes for CASSLLWVDEQYF.

This clonotype was seen repeatedly, ten times or more. The chain couples TRBV4-2 to TRBJ2-7, with TRBD1 as a possible D gene (6 bases). The CDR3 runs 16 residues. Per the germline V gene, CDR1 is LGHNA and CDR2 is YNFKEQ. V lost 3 bases and J 2 bases, leaving 17 bases between the germline ends. This CDR3 reads CASSHAGQNVPYEQYF. Here the CDR3 DNA reads TGTGCCAGCAGCCACGCAGGACAGAACGTCCCCTACGAGCAGTACTTC.

This clonotype was seen a few times. The V call is TRBV5-1, the J call TRBJ2-5; D not certain. Germline V gene data show CDR1 as SGHRS and CDR2 as YFSETQ. The CDR3 has 13 amino acids. V lost 0 bases and J 4 bases, leaving 7 bases between the germline ends. The CDR3 DNA reads TGCGCCAGCAGCTTGGAAATGGGAGAGACCCAGTACTTC. Protein sequence: CASSLEMGETQYF.

This clonotype was counted at least ten times. The V and J genes are TRBV11-2 and TRBJ2-4, with D possibly being TRBD1 (5 bases). Trimming took off 5 bases at V and 6 bases at J, with 14 bases between the two ends. In germline, CDR1 is SGHAT, CDR2 FQNNGV. There are 14 residues in the CDR3. The CDR3 region is CASSHGSTVNIQYF. The DNA of the CDR3 is TGTGCCAGCAGCCACGGCTCGACAGTAAACATTCAGTACTTC.

This clonotype was recorded a few times. This chain joins TRBV11-2 and TRBJ2-3, with TRBD2 matching 11 bases. This CDR3 comprises 17 residues. The V gene end was trimmed by 4 bases and the J gene end by 2 bases; junction bases not matched to a gene: 8. CDR1 and CDR2 from the germline V gene are SGHAT and FQNNGV. The CDR3 coding sequence is TGTGCCAGCAGCTCGTTTAGCGGGAGGGCCCCCACAGATACGCAGTATTTT. As protein: CASSSFSGRAPTDTQYF.

Worth noting for this clonotype: One base away lies a much larger clone, so this may be a sequencing read error. This chain links TRBV5-1 with TRBJ2-5; D is unclear. This CDR3 spans 14 amino acids. Germline loops: CDR1 SGHRS, CDR2 YFSETQ. CDR3 bases: TGCACCAGCAGCTTAACTCCGGACGGGGAGACCCAGTACTTC. This sequence encodes CTSSLTPDGETQYF.

This clonotype appeared a few times. This chain uses TRBV2 with TRBJ2-1; 7 positions agree with TRBD2. CDR3 size: 15 residues. With V trimmed by 7 bases and J by 5 bases, 11 bases remained unmatched. Germline assignment: CDR1 SNHLY and CDR2 FYNNEI. DNA for the CDR3: TGTGCCAGCAAGGGACCGGGAGGAACACACAATGAGCAGTTCTTC. Translated, it gives CASKGPGGTHNEQFF.

This clonotype showed up many times. The chain employs TRBV7-8 and TRBJ2-7; D could derive from TRBD1 or TRBD2 (5 bases each). Germline CDR1 SGHVS, CDR2 FQNEAQ. V gave up 3 bases and J gave up 3 bases, with 12 bases separating them. The CDR3 is 14 amino acids. The CDR3 nucleotides are TGTGCCAGCAGCTTGGGCCCGAGGGGCTACGAGCAGTACTTC. Protein sequence: CASSLGPRGYEQYF. The full variable domain, with the rest looked up from reference TRBV7-8 and TRBJ2-7, is GAGVSQSPRYKVAKRGQDVALRCDPISGHVSLFWYQQALGQGPEFLTYFQNEAQLDKSGLPSDRFFAERPEGSVSTLKIQRTQQEDSAVYLCASSLGPRGYEQYFGPGTRLTVT.

The chain employs TRBV2 and TRBJ1-3; no definite D call. Germline loops: CDR1 SNHLY, CDR2 FYNNEI. V lost 7 bases to trimming and J lost 1 base, with 8 bases between them. CDR3 length: 13 residues. The CDR3 coding sequence is TGTGCCAGCACTGTTAGGTCTGGAAACACCATATATTTT. This gives the protein CASTVRSGNTIYF.

This clonotype has a count of ten or more. This chain connects TRBV7-9 to TRBJ1-1; D is possibly TRBD1 (5 bases). Trimming took off 7 bases at V and 7 bases at J, with 25 bases between the two ends. This CDR3 is 16 amino acids long. CDR1 is SEHNR and CDR2 is FQNEAQ in the germline V gene (reference sequence). The CDR3 spells CASNMGQGFWIGEAFF. The CDR3 DNA reads TGTGCCAGCAACATGGGTCAGGGATTTTGGATCGGTGAAGCTTTCTTT.

This clonotype showed up many times. V usage is TRBV20-1 and J usage is TRBJ2-3; TRBD2 is a possible D gene (6 bases). The CDR3 is 15 amino acids. Looked up from germline, CDR1 is DFQATT and CDR2 is SNEGSKA (reference sequence). V lost 7 bases, J lost 5 bases, and 22 bases lay in between. In DNA, the CDR3 is TGCAGTGTCGAAGGGGACTCCCAAAGTTTAGATACGCAGTATTTT. This translates into CSVEGDSQSLDTQYF.

This clonotype was recorded many times. This rearrangement joins TRBV6-5 to TRBJ2-2; possible D gene TRBD2, 6 bases. The CDR3 runs to 15 residues. CDR1 and CDR2 (germline): MNHEY, SVGAGI. Deletions cut 4 bases from V and 1 base from J, with 10 bases between. For the CDR3, the DNA is TGTGCCAGCAGTTCCGGGACTGAGAACACCGGGGAGCTGTTTTTT. This sequence encodes CASSSGTENTGELFF.

This clonotype was recorded at least ten times. The V call is TRBV11-3, the J call TRBJ2-3, with TRBD2 matching 7 bases. Germline assignment: CDR1 SGHNT and CDR2 YENEEA. The CDR3 loop spans 16 amino acids. V shed 5 bases, J shed 1 base, and the junction held 9 bases outside the gene matches. The CDR3 sequence is CASSPGGRFGTDTQYF. CDR3 coding DNA: TGTGCCAGCAGCCCCGGGGGGAGGTTCGGCACAGATACGCAGTATTTT.

This clonotype was detected many times. This chain joins TRBV29-1 and TRBJ2-5; TRBD1 matches 8 bases. The CDR3 is 12 residues long. Germline values: CDR1 SQVTM, CDR2 ANQGSEA. V lost 7 bases, J lost 5 bases, and 6 bases stayed unmatched. The CDR3 spells CSAQGAGETQYF. DNA for the CDR3: TGCAGCGCCCAGGGGGCCGGGGAGACCCAGTACTTC.

This clonotype was observed at least ten times. The CDR3 reads CASSAPGSGVPNTEAFF. The DNA for the CDR3 is TGTGCCAGCAGTGCCCCAGGGTCTGGCGTCCCGAACACTGAAGCTTTCTTT. The chain has TRBV25-1 and TRBJ1-1; tentative D call: TRBD1 (5 bases). CDR1 and CDR2 (germline): MGHDK, SYGVNS. The length of the CDR3 is 17 residues. V was pared by 4 bases and J by 1 base, with 19 bases between.

The sample holds many counts of this clonotype. V and J are TRBV6-5 and TRBJ1-6; D remains ambiguous. The CDR3 runs 16 residues. Germline V lookup: CDR1 MNHEY, CDR2 SVGAGI. The V gene lost 6 bases and the J gene lost 4 bases, with 16 bases spanning the gap. CDR3 in amino acids: CASRAGIPSYNSPLHF. CDR3 coding DNA: TGTGCCAGCAGAGCCGGGATTCCTTCGTATAATTCACCCCTCCACTTT.

This clonotype was seen ten or more times. The chain employs TRBV29-1 and TRBJ1-1; D unresolved. From germline, CDR1 is SQVTM and CDR2 ANQGSEA. CDR3 size: 14 residues. Trimming cost V 6 bases and J 0 bases, with 14 bases left between them. The CDR3 region has the DNA TGCAGCGTACGACCTTTCGGCCTGAACACTGAAGCTTTCTTT. Encoded protein: CSVRPFGLNTEAFF.

This clonotype appeared many times. The V call is TRBV4-1, the J call TRBJ2-3, with 9 bases matching TRBD1. CDR3 length: 16 amino acids. After removal of 5 bases from V and 6 bases from J, the junction contained 12 bases not matched to a gene. Looked up from germline, CDR1 is MGHRA and CDR2 is YSYEKL. Written as DNA, the CDR3 is TGCGCCAGCAGCGTCCGGGACAGGGAGTCGCCCGATACGCAGTATTTT. As protein: CASSVRDRESPDTQYF.

The rearrangement uses TRBV6-5 and TRBJ1-5; D unresolved. From germline, CDR1 is MNHEY and CDR2 SVGAGI. Trimming took off 6 bases at V and 0 bases at J, with 3 bases between the two ends. This CDR3 comprises 12 residues. CDR3 sequence: CASRGSNQPQHF. The DNA of the CDR3 is TGTGCCAGCAGGGGTAGCAATCAGCCCCAGCATTTT.